A selection of T cell receptor beta chains follows, all from one sample in a study of T cell responses to AZD1222 COVID-19 vaccine. Produced via immunoSEQ multiplex PCR; TCRdb's table is partial and in-frame only. The table lists roughly 100,000 clones, roughly nine tenths of them singletons, with 6.5% to 8.5% in the top ten. The specimen comprised peripheral blood, sampled 28 days after the second AZD1222 dose. The receptors derive from an adult who received the AZD1222 COVID-19 vaccine. Each CDR3 is given with its conserved first and last residue. D genes are given only for firm matches. Clone size is not always given. Where it is, it says once, few, many or a class for expanded clones.

clone_size: -
v_call: TRBV6-5
d_call: TRBD1
j_call: TRBJ1-2
cdr3_nt: TGTGCCAGCAGTTTCCGGGACAGGGTTGGCTACACCTTC
cdr3_aa: CASSFRDRVGYTF

clone_size: -
v_call: TRBV18
d_call: -
j_call: TRBJ1-5
cdr3_nt: TGTGCCAGCTCACCTCCCAAGGTGAGCGGCAATCAGCCCCAGCATTTT
cdr3_aa: CASSPPKVSGNQPQHF

clone_size: -
v_call: TRBV7-9
d_call: -
j_call: TRBJ1-4
cdr3_nt: TGTGCCAGCAGCCGTGACAAATCCCATGAAAAACTGTTTTTT
cdr3_aa: CASSRDKSHEKLFF

clone_size: -
v_call: TRBV25-1
d_call: -
j_call: TRBJ1-6
cdr3_nt: TGTGCCAGCAGTCCAAACTCCTATAATTCACCCCTCCACTTT
cdr3_aa: CASSPNSYNSPLHF

clone_size: -
v_call: TRBV3-1/TRBV3-2
d_call: TRBD1
j_call: TRBJ1-5
cdr3_nt: TGTGCCAGCAGCCGACAGGGAAATCAGCCCCAGCATTTT
cdr3_aa: CASSRQGNQPQHF

clone_size: -
v_call: TRBV12-3/TRBV12-4
d_call: -
j_call: TRBJ2-1
cdr3_nt: TGTGCCAGCAGTTTAGATTTCAATGAGCAGTTCTTC
cdr3_aa: CASSLDFNEQFF

clone_size: -
v_call: TRBV18
d_call: -
j_call: TRBJ1-4
cdr3_nt: TGTGCCAGCTCACCAGTACAGGGAGCTAATGAAAAACTGTTTTTT
cdr3_aa: CASSPVQGANEKLFF

clone_size: once
v_call: TRBV25-1
d_call: TRBD2
j_call: TRBJ2-1
cdr3_nt: TGTGCCAGCAGTGCCCTCCCGGCTAGCGGAGGAAATGAGCAGTTCTTC
cdr3_aa: CASSALPASGGNEQFF

clone_size: -
v_call: TRBV9
d_call: TRBD1
j_call: TRBJ1-6
cdr3_nt: TGTGCCAGCAGCGTAACGACAGGGGATTCACCCCTCCACTTT
cdr3_aa: CASSVTTGDSPLHF

clone_size: -
v_call: TRBV15
d_call: TRBD1
j_call: TRBJ2-7
cdr3_nt: TGTGCCACCAGCAGGGGACAGGGGGCCTACGAGCAGTACTTC
cdr3_aa: CATSRGQGAYEQYF

clone_size: -
v_call: TRBV4-2
d_call: -
j_call: TRBJ1-6
cdr3_nt: TGTGCCAGCAGCCCGGGACGGAGGAGCTCCTATAATTCACCCCTCCACTTT
cdr3_aa: CASSPGRRSSYNSPLHF

clone_size: -
v_call: TRBV2
d_call: TRBD2
j_call: TRBJ2-4
cdr3_nt: TGTGCCAGCAGTGACGGGGGGGCCAAAAACATTCAGTACTTC
cdr3_aa: CASSDGGAKNIQYF

clone_size: -
v_call: TRBV6-5
d_call: -
j_call: TRBJ1-5
cdr3_nt: TGTGCCAGCAGAAAGGGGCCGCAGGGGCCCCAGCATTTT
cdr3_aa: CASRKGPQGPQHF

clone_size: -
v_call: TRBV5-1
d_call: -
j_call: TRBJ1-1
cdr3_nt: TGCGCCAGCAGCTTGGGGGGGAACACTGAAGCTTTCTTT
cdr3_aa: CASSLGGNTEAFF

clone_size: -
v_call: TRBV3-1/TRBV3-2
d_call: -
j_call: TRBJ2-2
cdr3_nt: TGTGCCAGCAGCCGCAGGGTAGAGACCGGGGAGCTGTTTTTT
cdr3_aa: CASSRRVETGELFF

clone_size: -
v_call: TRBV7-2
d_call: -
j_call: TRBJ1-1
cdr3_nt: TGTGCCAGCAGCTTAACCCACGTTACGGAAGCTTTCTTT
cdr3_aa: CASSLTHVTEAFF